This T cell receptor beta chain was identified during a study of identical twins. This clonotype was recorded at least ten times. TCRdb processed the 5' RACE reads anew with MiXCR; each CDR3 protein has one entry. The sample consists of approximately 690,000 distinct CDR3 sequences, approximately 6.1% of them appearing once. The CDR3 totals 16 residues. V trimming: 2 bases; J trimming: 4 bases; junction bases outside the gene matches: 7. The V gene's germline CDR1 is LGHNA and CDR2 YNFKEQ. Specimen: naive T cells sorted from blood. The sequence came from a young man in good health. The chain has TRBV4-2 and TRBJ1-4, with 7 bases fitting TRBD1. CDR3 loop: CASSQNTGTVNEKLFF. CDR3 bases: TGTGCCAGCAGCCAAAACACCGGGACAGTTAATGAAAAACTGTTTTTT.